Detailed here is one TCR beta chain. Its antigen is still unknown. The PCR ran on 60 Vbeta and 13 Jbeta primers. Repertoires were generated with immunoSEQ multiplex PCR, while TCRdb's copy carries only in-frame clones and drops some. The sample lists 130,000 or so clones; less than 90% were seen once. This specimen comes from a study of cytomegalovirus exposure and HLA in healthy donors. Study results and caveats: HLA-A and HLA-B allele assignments for most subjects were reportedly predicted accurately using TCR beta sequences. Accounts indicate the classifier identified cytomegalovirus status with strong specificity and sensitivity. A later look showed TCR association rates differing by HLA locus, highest for DRB1 and lowest for HLA-C.

Germline V gene data show CDR1 as SGHTA and CDR2 as FQGNSA. The CDR3 is 14 amino acids. J was trimmed by 4 bases and V by 8 bases; bases with no gene match: 7. Sequenced sample: PBMCs. The rearrangement uses TRBV7-2 and TRBJ2-7; 11 bases are a match to TRBD2. This TCR came from a middle-aged man in good health and CMV-seronegative. CDR3 in DNA: TGTGCCAGCGGCATAGCGGGAGGGGGGTACGAGCAGTACTTC. This codes for CASGIAGGGYEQYF.